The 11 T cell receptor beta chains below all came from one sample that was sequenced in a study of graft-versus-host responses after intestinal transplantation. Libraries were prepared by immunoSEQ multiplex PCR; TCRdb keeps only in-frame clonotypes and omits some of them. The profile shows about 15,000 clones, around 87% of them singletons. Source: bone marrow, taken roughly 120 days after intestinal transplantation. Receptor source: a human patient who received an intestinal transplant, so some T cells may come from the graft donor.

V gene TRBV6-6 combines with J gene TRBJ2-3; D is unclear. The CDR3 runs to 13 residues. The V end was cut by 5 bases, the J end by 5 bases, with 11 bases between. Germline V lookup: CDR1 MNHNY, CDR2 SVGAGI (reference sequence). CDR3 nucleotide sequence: TGTGCCAGCAGTCCAATACTGGGAGATACGCAGTATTTT. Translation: CASSPILGDTQYF.

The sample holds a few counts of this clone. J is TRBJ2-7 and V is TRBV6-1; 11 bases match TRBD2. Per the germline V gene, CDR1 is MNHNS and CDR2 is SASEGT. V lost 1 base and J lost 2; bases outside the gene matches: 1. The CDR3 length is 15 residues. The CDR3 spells CASSEELAGAYEQYF. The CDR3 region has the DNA TGTGCCAGCAGTGAAGAACTAGCGGGAGCCTACGAGCAGTACTTC.

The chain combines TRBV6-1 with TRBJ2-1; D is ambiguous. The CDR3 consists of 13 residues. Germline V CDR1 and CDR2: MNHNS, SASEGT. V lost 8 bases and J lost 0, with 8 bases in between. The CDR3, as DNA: TGTGCCAGCGGGTATAGCTCCTACAATGAGCAGTTCTTC. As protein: CASGYSSYNEQFF.

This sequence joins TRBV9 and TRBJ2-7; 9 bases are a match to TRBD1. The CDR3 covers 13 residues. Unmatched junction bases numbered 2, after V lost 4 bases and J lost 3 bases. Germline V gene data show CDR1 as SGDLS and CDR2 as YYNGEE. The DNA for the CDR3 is TGTGCCAGCAGCTCGGGACAGGGCTACGAGCAGTACTTC. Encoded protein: CASSSGQGYEQYF.

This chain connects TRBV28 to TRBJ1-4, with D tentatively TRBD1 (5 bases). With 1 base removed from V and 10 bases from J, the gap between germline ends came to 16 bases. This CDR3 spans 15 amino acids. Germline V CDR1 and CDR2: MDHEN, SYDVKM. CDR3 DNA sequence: TGTGCCAGCAGTTTATCTTCGGGGGGTTATGTAAAACTGTTTTTT. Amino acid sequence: CASSLSSGGYVKLFF.

For the CDR3, the DNA is TGTGCCAGCAGTGAACTTTGGACAGGGAAAGGCTATGGCTACACCTTC. Its translation: CASSELWTGKGYGYTF. The chain employs TRBV2 and TRBJ1-2; 8 nucleotides line up with TRBD1. V shed 2 bases, J shed 4 bases, and the junction held 9 bases outside the gene matches. This CDR3 is built from 16 residues. Germline CDR1 is SNHLY and CDR2 is FYNNEI.

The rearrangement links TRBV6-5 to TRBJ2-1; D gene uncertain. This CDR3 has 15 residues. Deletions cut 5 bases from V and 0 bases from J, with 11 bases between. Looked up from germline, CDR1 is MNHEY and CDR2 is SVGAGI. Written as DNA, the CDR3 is TGTGCCAGCAGTCTGGTTCTGAGCTCCTACAATGAGCAGTTCTTC. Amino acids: CASSLVLSSYNEQFF.

CDR3 coding DNA: TGCGCCAGCAGCCTTCAGACAGGGGGAGACTACAATGAGCAGTTCTTC. This encodes CASSLQTGGDYNEQFF. The chain has TRBV4-3 and TRBJ2-1; 9 nucleotides align to TRBD1. The CDR3 runs to 16 residues. Germline lookup yields CDR1 LGHNA and CDR2 YSLEER. V lost 4 bases to trimming and J lost 3 bases; unmatched junction nucleotides: 7.

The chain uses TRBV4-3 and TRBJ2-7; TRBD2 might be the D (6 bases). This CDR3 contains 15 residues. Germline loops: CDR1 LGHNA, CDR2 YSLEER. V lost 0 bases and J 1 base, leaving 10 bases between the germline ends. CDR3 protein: CASSQDRDSSYEQYF. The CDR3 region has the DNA TGCGCCAGCAGCCAAGATAGGGACTCTTCCTACGAGCAGTACTTC.

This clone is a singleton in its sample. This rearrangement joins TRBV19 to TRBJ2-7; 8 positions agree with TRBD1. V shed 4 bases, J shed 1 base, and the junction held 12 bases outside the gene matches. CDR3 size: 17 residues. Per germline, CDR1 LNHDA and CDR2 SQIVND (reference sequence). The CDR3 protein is CASSTIFGTGYSYEQYF. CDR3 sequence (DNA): TGTGCCAGTAGTACAATTTTCGGGACAGGTTATTCCTACGAGCAGTACTTC.

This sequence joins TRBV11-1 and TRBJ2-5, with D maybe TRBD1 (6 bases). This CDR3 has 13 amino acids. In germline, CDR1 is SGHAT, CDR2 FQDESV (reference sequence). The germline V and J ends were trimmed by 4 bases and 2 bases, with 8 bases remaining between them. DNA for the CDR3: TGTGCCAGCAGCTGGACAGTACAAGAGACCCAGTACTTC. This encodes CASSWTVQETQYF.